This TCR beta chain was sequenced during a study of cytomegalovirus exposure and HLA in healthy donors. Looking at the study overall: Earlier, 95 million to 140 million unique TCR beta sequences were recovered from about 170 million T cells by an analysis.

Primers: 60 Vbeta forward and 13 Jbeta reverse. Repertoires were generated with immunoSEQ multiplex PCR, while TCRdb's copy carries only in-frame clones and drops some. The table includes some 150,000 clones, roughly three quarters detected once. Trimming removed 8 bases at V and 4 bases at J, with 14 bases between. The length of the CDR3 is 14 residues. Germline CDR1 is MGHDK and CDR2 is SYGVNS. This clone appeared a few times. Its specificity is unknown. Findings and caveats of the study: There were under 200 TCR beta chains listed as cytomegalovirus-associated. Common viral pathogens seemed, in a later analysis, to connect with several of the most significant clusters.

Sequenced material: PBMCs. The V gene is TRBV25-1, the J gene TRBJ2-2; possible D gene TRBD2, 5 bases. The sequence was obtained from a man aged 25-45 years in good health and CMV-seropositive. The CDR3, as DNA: TGTGCCAGCGCCGGGGTGGTCCCCACCGGGGAGCTGTTTTTT. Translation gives CASAGVVPTGELFF.